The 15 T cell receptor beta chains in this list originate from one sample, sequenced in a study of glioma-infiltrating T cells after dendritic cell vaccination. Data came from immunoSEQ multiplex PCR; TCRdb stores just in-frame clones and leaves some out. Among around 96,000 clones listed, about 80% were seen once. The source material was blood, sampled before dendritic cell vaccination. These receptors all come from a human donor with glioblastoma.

CDR3 coding DNA: TGTGCCAGCACCCAATGGACAGGGGACGGGGAGACCCAGTACTTC. It encodes CASTQWTGDGETQYF. This chain links TRBV6-5 with TRBJ2-5; 9 positions agree with TRBD1. Trimming at V came to 7 bases and at J to 5 bases, leaving 11 bases not matched to a gene. The CDR3 is 15 amino acids. Per the germline V gene, CDR1 is MNHEY and CDR2 is SVGAGI.

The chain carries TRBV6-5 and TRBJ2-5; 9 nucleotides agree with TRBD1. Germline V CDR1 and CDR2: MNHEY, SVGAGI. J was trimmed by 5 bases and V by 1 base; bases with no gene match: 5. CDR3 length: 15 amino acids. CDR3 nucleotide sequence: TGTGCCAGCAGTTACTTAATGGGGACAGGGGAGACCCAGTACTTC. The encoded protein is CASSYLMGTGETQYF.

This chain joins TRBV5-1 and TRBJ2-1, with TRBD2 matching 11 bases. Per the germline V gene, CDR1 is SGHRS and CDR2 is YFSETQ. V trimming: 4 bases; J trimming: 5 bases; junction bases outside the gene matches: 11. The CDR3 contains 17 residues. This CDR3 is CASSTPAGLAGHNEQFF. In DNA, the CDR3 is TGCGCCAGCAGCACTCCCGCTGGACTAGCGGGCCACAATGAGCAGTTCTTC.

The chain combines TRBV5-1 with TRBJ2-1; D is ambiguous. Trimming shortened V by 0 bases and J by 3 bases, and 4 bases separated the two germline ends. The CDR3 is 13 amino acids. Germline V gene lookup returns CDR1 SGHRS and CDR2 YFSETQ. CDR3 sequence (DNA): TGCGCCAGCAGCTTGGGCAGCTACAATGAGCAGTTCTTC. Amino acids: CASSLGSYNEQFF.

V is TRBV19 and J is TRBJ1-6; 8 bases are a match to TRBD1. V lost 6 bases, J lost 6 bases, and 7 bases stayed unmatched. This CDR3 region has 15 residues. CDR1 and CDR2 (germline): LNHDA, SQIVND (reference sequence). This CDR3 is CASRGQGPFNSPLHF. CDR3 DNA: TGTGCCAGTAGAGGACAGGGCCCCTTTAATTCACCCCTCCACTTT.

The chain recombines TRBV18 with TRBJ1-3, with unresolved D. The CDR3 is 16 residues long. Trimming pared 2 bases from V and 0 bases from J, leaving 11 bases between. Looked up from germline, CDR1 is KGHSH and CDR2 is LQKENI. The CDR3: CASSPNNQDSGNTIYF. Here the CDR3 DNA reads TGTGCCAGCTCACCAAACAATCAGGACTCTGGAAACACCATATATTTT.

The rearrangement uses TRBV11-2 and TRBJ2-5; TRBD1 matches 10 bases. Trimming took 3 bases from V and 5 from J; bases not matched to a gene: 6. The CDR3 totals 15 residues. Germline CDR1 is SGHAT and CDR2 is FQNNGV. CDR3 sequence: CASSLGQGWFETQYF. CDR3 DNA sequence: TGTGCCAGCAGCTTGGGACAGGGGTGGTTTGAGACCCAGTACTTC.

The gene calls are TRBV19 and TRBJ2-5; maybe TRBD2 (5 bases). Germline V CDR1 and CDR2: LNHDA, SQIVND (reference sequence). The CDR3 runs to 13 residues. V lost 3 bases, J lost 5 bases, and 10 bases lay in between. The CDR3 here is CASSISGSETQYF. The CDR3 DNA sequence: TGTGCCAGTAGTATCTCGGGGAGCGAGACCCAGTACTTC.

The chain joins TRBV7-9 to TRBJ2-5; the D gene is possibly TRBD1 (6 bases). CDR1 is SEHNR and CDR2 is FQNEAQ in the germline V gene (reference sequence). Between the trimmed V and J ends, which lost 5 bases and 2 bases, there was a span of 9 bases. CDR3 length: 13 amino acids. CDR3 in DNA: TGTGCCAGCAGCCCGGACAGTCAAGAGACCCAGTACTTC. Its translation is CASSPDSQETQYF.

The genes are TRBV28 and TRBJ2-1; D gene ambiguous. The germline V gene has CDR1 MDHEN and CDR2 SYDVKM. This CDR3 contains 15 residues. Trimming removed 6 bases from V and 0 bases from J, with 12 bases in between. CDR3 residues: CASSETTSSYNEQFF. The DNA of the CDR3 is TGTGCCAGCAGCGAAACTACCAGCTCCTACAATGAGCAGTTCTTC.

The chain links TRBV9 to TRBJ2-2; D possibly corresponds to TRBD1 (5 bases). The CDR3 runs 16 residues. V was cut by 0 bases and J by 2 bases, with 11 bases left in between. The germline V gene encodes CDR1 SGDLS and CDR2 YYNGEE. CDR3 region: CASSVVGRANTGELFF. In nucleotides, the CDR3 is TGTGCCAGCAGCGTAGTCGGCAGGGCCAACACCGGGGAGCTGTTTTTT.

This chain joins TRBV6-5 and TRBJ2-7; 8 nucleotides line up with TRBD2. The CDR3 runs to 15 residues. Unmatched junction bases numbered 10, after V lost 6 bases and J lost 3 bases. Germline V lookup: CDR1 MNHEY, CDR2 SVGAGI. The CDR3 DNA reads TGTGCCAGCAGCCTTAGTGCGGGAGGAGACTACGAGCAGTACTTC. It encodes CASSLSAGGDYEQYF.

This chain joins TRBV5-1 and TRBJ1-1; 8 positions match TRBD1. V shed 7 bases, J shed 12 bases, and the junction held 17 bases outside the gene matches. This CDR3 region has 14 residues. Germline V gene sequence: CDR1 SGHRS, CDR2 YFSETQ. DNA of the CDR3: TGCGCCAGCGGAGCAACTTCAGGGGGCGCATTGACTTTCTTT. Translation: CASGATSGGALTFF.

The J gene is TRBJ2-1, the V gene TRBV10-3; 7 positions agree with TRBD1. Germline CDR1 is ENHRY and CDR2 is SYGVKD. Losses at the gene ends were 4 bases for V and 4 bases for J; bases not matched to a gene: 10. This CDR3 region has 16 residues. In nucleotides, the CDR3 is TGTGCCATCAGTGCCAGCCGGGACAGTCTATACAATGAGCAGTTCTTC. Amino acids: CAISASRDSLYNEQFF.

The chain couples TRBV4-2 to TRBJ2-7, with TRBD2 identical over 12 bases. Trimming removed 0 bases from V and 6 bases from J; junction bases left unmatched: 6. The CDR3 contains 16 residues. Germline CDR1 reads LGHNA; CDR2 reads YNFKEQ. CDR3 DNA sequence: TGTGCCAGCAGCCAAGATGAACTAGCGGGAGGAAGCGAGCAGTACTTC. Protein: CASSQDELAGGSEQYF.